These 29 T cell receptor beta chains originate from one sample sequenced in a study of blood T cell repertoires in COVID-19. Profiling relied on immunoSEQ multiplex PCR, and the TCRdb table lists in-frame clones only, not all of them. The top ten hold over 0.9% of the sample, which has 350,000 or so clones, about 88% seen once. The sample taken for sequencing was PBMCs or T cells enriched from blood (not recorded which). The receptor set was obtained from a woman in her 30s who had been exposed to COVID-19.

V usage is TRBV6-5 and J usage is TRBJ2-5; the D is unclear. This CDR3 spans 13 amino acids. V gave up 6 bases and J gave up 1 base, with 9 bases separating them. Per germline, CDR1 MNHEY and CDR2 SVGAGI. The CDR3 DNA reads as TGTGCCAGCAGACTCAGACTCCAAGAGACCCAGTACTTC. Its translation: CASRLRLQETQYF.

V usage is TRBV10-3 and J usage is TRBJ2-7; 13 bases are a match to TRBD2. The CDR3 sequence is 15 residues long. V lost 5 bases and J lost 6; bases outside the gene matches: 7. Germline values: CDR1 ENHRY, CDR2 SYGVKD. The CDR3 protein is CAISLLAGGPGEQYF. The CDR3 nucleotides are TGTGCCATCAGTCTACTAGCGGGAGGGCCTGGCGAGCAGTACTTC.

This chain uses TRBV6-5 with TRBJ2-7; D may be TRBD1 (5 bases). CDR1 MNHEY and CDR2 SVGAGI come from the germline V gene. CDR3 size: 15 residues. Trimming pared 5 bases from V and 3 bases from J, leaving 17 bases between. CDR3 sequence (DNA): TGTGCCAGCAGTACCCTAACCCCAGGGCGCTACGAGCAGTACTTC. Protein sequence: CASSTLTPGRYEQYF.

This clone was picked up a small number of times. V and J are TRBV29-1 and TRBJ1-1; possible D gene TRBD1, 5 bases. Germline V gene sequence: CDR1 SQVTM, CDR2 ANQGSEA. This CDR3 contains 11 residues. V was shortened by 3 bases and J by 5 bases, with 7 bases between the two germline ends. In DNA form, the CDR3 reads TGCAGCGTTGATAGGGGAACTGAAGCTTTCTTT. Residues: CSVDRGTEAFF.

This clone was seen a single time. The chain carries TRBV18 and TRBJ2-3, with TRBD1 matching over 9 bases. Germline loops: CDR1 KGHSH, CDR2 LQKENI. The CDR3 extends over 15 amino acids. The trim removed 3 bases at V and 0 bases at J, leaving 1 base unmatched. This chain's CDR3 is CASSPGTGSTDTQYF. The CDR3 DNA reads TGTGCCAGCTCACCCGGGACAGGGAGCACAGATACGCAGTATTTT.

This sequence joins TRBV7-9 and TRBJ2-7; TRBD2 matches at 7 bases. With 2 bases clipped from V and 0 bases from J, the junction kept 4 bases outside the gene matches. The CDR3 spans 15 residues. Germline V gene data show CDR1 as SEHNR and CDR2 as FQNEAQ (reference sequence). Here the CDR3 reads CASSLMGGTSYEQYF. CDR3 in DNA: TGTGCCAGCAGCTTAATGGGGGGGACCTCCTACGAGCAGTACTTC.

The chain carries TRBV3-1 (or the pseudogene TRBV3-2) and TRBJ2-2; 7 bases map to TRBD2. J was trimmed by 0 bases and V by 4 bases; bases with no gene match: 5. The CDR3 extends over 16 amino acids. CDR1 LGHDT and CDR2 YNNKEL come from the germline V gene (reference sequence). The CDR3 DNA reads as TGTGCCAGCAGCCGAAGCCTAGCGGCGAACACCGGGGAGCTGTTTTTT. Translating gives CASSRSLAANTGELFF.

The J gene is TRBJ1-4, the V gene TRBV7-2; perhaps TRBD1 as D (6 bases). Trimming left V 1 base short and J 0 bases short, with 12 bases between. This CDR3 has 17 residues. In germline, CDR1 is SGHTA, CDR2 FQGNSA. The CDR3 bases are TGTGCCAGCAGCTTAGGGTACAGGGCACCAACTAATGAAAAACTGTTTTTT. Amino acid sequence: CASSLGYRAPTNEKLFF.

The chain joins TRBV14 to TRBJ2-1, with 9 bases aligning to TRBD2. With V trimmed by 1 base and J by 5 bases, 12 bases remained unmatched. CDR1 SGHDN and CDR2 FVKESK come from the germline V gene. The CDR3 sequence is 18 residues long. The CDR3 spells CASSQVFLAGSWDNEQFF. The CDR3 nucleotides read TGTGCCAGCAGCCAAGTTTTTCTAGCGGGATCCTGGGACAATGAGCAGTTCTTC.

The chain recombines TRBV19 with TRBJ1-4; 7 nucleotides match TRBD1. Germline V CDR1 and CDR2: LNHDA, SQIVND (reference sequence). This CDR3 is 15 amino acids long. With 4 bases clipped from V and 11 bases from J, the junction kept 13 bases outside the gene matches. Written as DNA, the CDR3 is TGTGCCAGTAGTACCCGACAGGGCGAAGGAGGGAAACTGTTTTTT. It yields the protein CASSTRQGEGGKLFF.

The gene calls are TRBV12-3 or TRBV12-4 and TRBJ1-1; D may be TRBD1 (6 bases). CDR3 length equals 12 residues. The V end was cut by 5 bases, the J end by 11 bases, with 15 bases between. The CDR3 coding sequence is TGTGCCAGCAGTCCCGGGGGGGGCTTGGCTTTCTTT. Its translation: CASSPGGGLAFF.

The rearrangement links TRBV5-4 to TRBJ2-7; 10 positions match TRBD2. The CDR3 consists of 15 residues. V shed 1 base and J 6 bases; nucleotides not matched to a gene: 7. From germline, CDR1 is SGHNT and CDR2 YYREEE (reference sequence). This CDR3 is CASSLSGTSDSEQYF. The CDR3 coding sequence is TGTGCCAGCAGCTTGTCCGGGACTAGCGACAGCGAGCAGTACTTC.

This chain links TRBV18 with TRBJ2-1, with 14 nucleotides matching TRBD2. V shed 3 bases and J 8 bases; nucleotides not matched to a gene: 12. Per the germline V gene, CDR1 is KGHSH and CDR2 is LQKENI. This CDR3 comprises 18 residues. The CDR3 is CASSPYDGLAGGHDEQFF. Here the CDR3 DNA reads TGTGCCAGCTCACCCTACGACGGACTAGCGGGAGGTCATGATGAGCAGTTCTTC.

This rearrangement joins TRBV27 to TRBJ1-1; D call uncertain. CDR1 is MNHEY and CDR2 is SMNVEV in the germline V gene (reference sequence). With 3 bases removed from V and 1 base from J, the gap between germline ends came to 12 bases. This CDR3 comprises 15 residues. The CDR3 here is CASSFGPYGNTEAFF. The DNA of the CDR3 is TGTGCCAGCAGTTTTGGGCCTTATGGGAACACTGAAGCTTTCTTT.

The rearrangement links TRBV2 to TRBJ1-5; the D gene is possibly TRBD1 (5 bases). The CDR3 runs 14 residues. Trimming removed 5 bases from V and 1 base from J, with 9 bases in between. CDR1 and CDR2 (germline): SNHLY, FYNNEI. The chain's CDR3 is CASSRQGSNQPQHF. In DNA, the CDR3 is TGTGCCAGCAGTCGCCAGGGCAGCAATCAGCCCCAGCATTTT.

The chain carries TRBV9 and TRBJ1-1; D is undetermined. Trimming left V 0 bases short and J 5 bases short, with 14 bases between. The germline V gene encodes CDR1 SGDLS and CDR2 YYNGEE. The CDR3 spans 15 residues. Here the CDR3 reads CASSVVREMGTEAFF. The CDR3 bases are TGTGCCAGCAGCGTAGTCCGGGAGATGGGAACTGAAGCTTTCTTT.

V usage is TRBV5-1 and J usage is TRBJ2-1; D is perhaps TRBD2 (5 bases). CDR1 and CDR2 (germline): SGHRS, YFSETQ. This CDR3 is built from 14 residues. Trimming removed 1 base at V and 8 bases at J, with 13 bases between. In nucleotides, the CDR3 is TGCGCCAGCAGCTTGTTGTACGTGGAGGATGAGCAGTTCTTC. Translation gives CASSLLYVEDEQFF.

The V and J genes are TRBV28 and TRBJ1-1; the D is unclear. Trimming pared 4 bases from V and 2 bases from J, leaving 14 bases between. CDR1 MDHEN and CDR2 SYDVKM come from the germline V gene. CDR3 size: 15 residues. This CDR3 reads CASSSVRVFNTEAFF. In DNA form, the CDR3 reads TGTGCCAGCAGTTCGGTCCGGGTTTTCAACACTGAAGCTTTCTTT.

V is TRBV30 and J is TRBJ1-2; TRBD1 matches at 11 bases. Germline CDR1 and CDR2: GTSNPN and SVGIG (reference sequence). Unmatched junction bases numbered 6, after V lost 2 bases and J lost 7 bases. This CDR3 has 14 residues. The DNA for the CDR3 is TGTGCCTGGAGTCCCGGACAGGGGGCGCGTGGCTACACCTTC. Its translation: CAWSPGQGARGYTF.

The rearrangement links TRBV2 to TRBJ1-4; 9 nucleotides agree with TRBD1. Trimming cost V 6 bases and J 0 bases; bases outside gene matches: 8. The germline CDR1 and CDR2 sequences are SNHLY and FYNNEI. CDR3 length equals 17 residues. The CDR3 nucleotides are TGTGCCAGCAGAGTTCAGAGGACAGGGGCAACTAATGAAAAACTGTTTTTT. Translating it yields CASRVQRTGATNEKLFF. Filled out from reference TRBV2 and TRBJ1-4, the complete variable domain reads EPEVTQTPSHQVTQMGQEVILRCVPISNHLYFYWYRQILGQKVEFLVSFYNNEISEKSEIFDDQFSVERPDGSNFTLKIRSTKLEDSAMYFCASRVQRTGATNEKLFFGSGTQLSVL.

The chain has TRBV7-8 and TRBJ2-7; 11 bases are shared with TRBD2. Per germline, CDR1 SGHVS and CDR2 FQNEAQ. V dropped 4 bases and J dropped 4; count of bases not matched to a gene: 3. The CDR3 is made up of 14 amino acids. CDR3 region: CASSSGLAAYEQYF. The CDR3 DNA reads as TGTGCCAGCAGCTCGGGACTAGCGGCGTACGAGCAGTACTTC.

The V and J genes are TRBV6-4 and TRBJ2-7, with D perhaps matching TRBD2 (5 bases). The CDR3 is made up of 13 amino acids. With 5 bases removed from V and 4 bases from J, the gap between germline ends came to 12 bases. CDR1 is MRHNA and CDR2 is SNTAGT in the germline V gene. CDR3 DNA: TGTGCCAGCAGTCCAAATCGGGGATACGAGCAGTACTTC. It yields the protein CASSPNRGYEQYF.

This chain joins TRBV7-3 and TRBJ2-6, with D possibly being TRBD1 (5 bases). This CDR3 region has 16 residues. CDR1 is SGHTA, CDR2 FQGTGA, per germline. Trimming removed 0 bases from V and 3 bases from J, with 9 bases in between. The CDR3 spells CASSLTGLGGANVLTF. The DNA of the CDR3 is TGTGCCAGCAGCTTAACGGGGCTAGGTGGGGCCAACGTCCTGACTTTC.

As DNA, the CDR3 is TGTGCCACCAGTCGCGCGGGAGTCGGCAATGAGCAGTTCTTC. Translating it yields CATSRAGVGNEQFF. The chain recombines TRBV24-1 with TRBJ2-1; 7 nucleotides agree with TRBD2. Unmatched junction bases numbered 7, after V lost 6 bases and J lost 6 bases. CDR1 is KGHDR and CDR2 is SFDVKD in the germline V gene. The CDR3 is 14 amino acids.

The gene calls are TRBV15 and TRBJ2-1; D is unclear. This CDR3 is built from 14 residues. Per germline, CDR1 LNHNV and CDR2 YYDKDF (reference sequence). The V end lost 1 base, the J end lost 8 bases, and 12 bases lay between the germline ends. The CDR3 reads CATSRAGPVDEQFF. The CDR3 DNA sequence: TGTGCCACCAGCAGAGCTGGGCCGGTCGATGAGCAGTTCTTC.

The chain couples TRBV24-1 to TRBJ2-7, with D possibly matching TRBD1 (6 bases). V shed 2 bases and J shed 1 base, with 11 bases lying between them. Germline-derived CDR1 and CDR2 are KGHDR and SFDVKD. CDR3 length equals 15 residues. The CDR3 nucleotides read TGTGCCACCAGTGATTCACGACAGGAGTCCTACGAGCAGTACTTC. Translation: CATSDSRQESYEQYF.

The chain carries TRBV3-1 (or the pseudogene TRBV3-2) and TRBJ2-7; 9 nucleotides line up with TRBD2. The CDR3 is 15 residues long. Trimming at V came to 2 bases and at J to 4 bases, leaving 6 bases not matched to a gene. CDR1 is LGHDT and CDR2 is YNNKEL in the germline V gene (reference sequence). CDR3: CASSQMPSGVYEQYF. In nucleotides, the CDR3 is TGTGCCAGCAGCCAAATGCCTAGCGGGGTTTACGAGCAGTACTTC.

This rearrangement joins TRBV28 to TRBJ1-6; TRBD1 aligns across 7 bases. Germline V CDR1 and CDR2: MDHEN, SYDVKM. CDR3 length: 14 amino acids. The trim removed 7 bases at V and 7 bases at J, leaving 7 bases unmatched. CDR3 amino acids: CASTLTGQNSPLHF. The DNA of the CDR3 is TGTGCCAGCACCCTAACGGGACAGAATTCACCCCTCCACTTT.

The chain has TRBV19 and TRBJ1-5; possibly TRBD1 for D (5 bases). The V end was cut by 8 bases, the J end by 5 bases, with 19 bases between. The CDR3 length is 15 residues. Germline V gene sequence: CDR1 LNHDA, CDR2 SQIVND (reference sequence). Here the CDR3 DNA reads TGTGCCAGTGCCGTGTTGGGGCGGTCCGATCAGCCCCAGCATTTT. Residues: CASAVLGRSDQPQHF.